The next 2 T cell receptor beta chains were all read from a single sample in a study of cytomegalovirus exposure and HLA in healthy donors. TCRdb's copy holds only in-frame clones and misses some; the assay was immunoSEQ multiplex PCR. The sample includes some 150,000 clones, approximately 88% of them seen just once. The sample was PBMCs. These receptors were obtained from a man aged 18 to 30 in good health and CMV-seropositive.

V gene TRBV5-6 combines with J gene TRBJ2-2; 8 bases map to TRBD1. The germline CDR1 and CDR2 sequences are SGHDT and YYEEEE. V lost 2 bases and J lost 4; bases outside the gene matches: 10. The CDR3 is 17 residues long. The CDR3 sequence: CASSFDGTGSSTGELFF. For the CDR3, the DNA is TGTGCCAGCAGCTTCGACGGGACAGGTTCAAGCACCGGGGAGCTGTTTTTT.

This rearrangement joins TRBV6-1 to TRBJ2-1, with D hard to call. This CDR3 comprises 13 residues. Germline CDR1 reads MNHNS; CDR2 reads SASEGT. V lost 2 bases, J lost 7 bases, and 9 bases lay in between. The CDR3 nucleotides are TGTGCCAGCAGTGAATCACTAACAAATGAGCAGTTCTTC. Translating gives CASSESLTNEQFF.